These T cell receptor beta chains were read from a single sample in a study of T-cell reconstitution after alpha-beta-depleted transplantation in children. TCRdb reprocessed the PCR reads with MiXCR, giving one entry per CDR3 protein. Of 400,000 to 500,000 distinct CDR3 sequences in the sample, roughly 11% were seen once. The sample in question was PBMCs from the stem cell graft donor, obtained from the stem cell graft. The origin of the receptors is a human donor who donated a stem cell graft to a child with acute myeloid leukemia. Both conserved end residues are part of each CDR3. The order of the fields is CDR3 protein, V gene, J gene.

CDR3 protein: CSASPGHLSYNEQFF; V gene: TRBV20-1; J gene: TRBJ2-1
CDR3 protein: CASSFILLINEQFF; V gene: TRBV11-2; J gene: TRBJ2-1
CDR3 protein: CSGDSQEGYTF; V gene: TRBV29-1; J gene: TRBJ1-2
CDR3 protein: CASSLRRGAVNVLTF; V gene: TRBV5-8; J gene: TRBJ2-6
CDR3 protein: CASSVVDGNQPQHF; V gene: TRBV10-2; J gene: TRBJ1-5
CDR3 protein: CSASATAPTDTQYF; V gene: TRBV20-1; J gene: TRBJ2-3
CDR3 protein: CASSLANGNEQFF; V gene: TRBV5-6; J gene: TRBJ2-1
CDR3 protein: CASSQDFFSGNTIYF; V gene: TRBV4-1; J gene: TRBJ1-3
CDR3 protein: CASSLAAALDTQYF; V gene: TRBV7-9; J gene: TRBJ2-3
CDR3 protein: CASSVTQTTGFRAFF; V gene: TRBV5-6; J gene: TRBJ1-1
CDR3 protein: CASIKGSHGGAGNEQFF; V gene: TRBV6-2/TRBV6-3; J gene: TRBJ2-1
CDR3 protein: CATSREKGAGEKLFF; V gene: TRBV15; J gene: TRBJ1-4
CDR3 protein: CASSLQRATNEKLFF; V gene: TRBV5-1; J gene: TRBJ1-4
CDR3 protein: CSARDLDSLNIQYF; V gene: TRBV20-1; J gene: TRBJ2-4
CDR3 protein: CASSQWTGGDGYTF; V gene: TRBV14; J gene: TRBJ1-2
CDR3 protein: CASSVTSREEDGELFF; V gene: TRBV9; J gene: TRBJ2-2
CDR3 protein: CAIRGDRGLDGYTF; V gene: TRBV10-3; J gene: TRBJ1-2
CDR3 protein: CASSLRQGGYEQYF; V gene: TRBV5-1; J gene: TRBJ2-7
CDR3 protein: CASSQAGLAVDTQYF; V gene: TRBV4-1; J gene: TRBJ2-3
CDR3 protein: CASSSRSRGTDTQYF; V gene: TRBV7-6; J gene: TRBJ2-3
CDR3 protein: CASSPGQGLGDTQYF; V gene: TRBV6-1; J gene: TRBJ2-3
CDR3 protein: CASGSGNTIYF; V gene: TRBV5-1; J gene: TRBJ1-3
CDR3 protein: CSASRTNTEAFF; V gene: TRBV20-1; J gene: TRBJ1-1